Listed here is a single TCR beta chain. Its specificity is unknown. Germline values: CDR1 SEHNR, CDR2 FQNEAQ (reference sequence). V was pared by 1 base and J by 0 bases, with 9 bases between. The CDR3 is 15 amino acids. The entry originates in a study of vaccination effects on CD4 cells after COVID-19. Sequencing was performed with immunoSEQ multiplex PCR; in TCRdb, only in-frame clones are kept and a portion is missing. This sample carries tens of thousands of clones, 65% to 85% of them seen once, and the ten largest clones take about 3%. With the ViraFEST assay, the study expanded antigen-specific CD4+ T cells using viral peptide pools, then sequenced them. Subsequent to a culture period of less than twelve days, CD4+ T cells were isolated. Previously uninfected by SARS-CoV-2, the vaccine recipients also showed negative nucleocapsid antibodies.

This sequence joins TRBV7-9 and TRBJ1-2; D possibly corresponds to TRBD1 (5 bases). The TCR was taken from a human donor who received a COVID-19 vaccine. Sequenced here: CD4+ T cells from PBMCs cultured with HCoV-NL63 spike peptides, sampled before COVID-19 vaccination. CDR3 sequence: CASSLGGGPNYGYTF. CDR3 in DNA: TGTGCCAGCAGCTTAGGGGGGGGACCTAACTATGGCTACACCTTC.